Below, one T cell receptor beta chain is given with its context. Antigen unknown. This CDR3 has 16 residues. Germline V gives CDR1 MDHEN, CDR2 SYDVKM. V gave up 6 bases and J gave up 5 bases; unmatched junction bases: 10. Both 60 Vbeta primers and 13 Jbeta primers went into the PCR. Per the study methods: The authors later counted roughly 87 million unique TCR beta chains, around 9.9 million of them shared. The protocol was immunoSEQ multiplex PCR, while the TCRdb copy is restricted to in-frame clones and leaves out a portion. V and J calls and clone size come straight from that table; D and trimming were deduced from the DNA. The sample comprises 150,000 to 200,000 clones, roughly 80% of which are singletons, and 1.6% rests with the top ten. The entry originates in a study of cytomegalovirus exposure and HLA in healthy donors. The study's findings and limits: Analysis was performed later, and it showed HLA-associated TCR beta chains to be more clonally expanded than equally common others.

The clonotype comes from a woman between 50 and 59 years old in good health and CMV-seronegative. The chain employs TRBV28 and TRBJ2-5, with 12 positions matching TRBD2. The sequenced sample was PBMCs. The CDR3: CASSSLGLAGTETQYF. The CDR3 DNA follows: TGTGCCAGCAGCTCACTAGGACTAGCGGGAACGGAGACCCAGTACTTC.